A selection of T cell receptor beta chains follows, all from one sample in a study of regulatory T cells in long-lasting Graves disease. TCRdb re-derived calls from the multiplex PCR reads in MiXCR, one entry per CDR3 protein. The sample contains 450,000 to 600,000 distinct CDR3 sequences, less than 15% of which appear only once. The same specimen was also included in a second study, on T cells in Graves' hyperthyroidism and ophthalmopathy.

The input for sequencing was peripheral blood mononuclear cells (PBMCs), taken at new diagnosis, from a patient treated with antithyroid drugs. All receptors derive from a man under 40 with Graves disease. Both conserved end residues are part of each CDR3. The D gene is left open where the match is weak. Clone size appears in some rows only: once, few, many, or a class for an expanded clone.

>12|many|.|TRBJ2-7|TRBV12-3/TRBV12-4
TGTGCCAGCAGTTTATCTAGATTCGAGCAGTACTTC
CASSLSRFEQYF
>14|many|TRBD1|TRBJ1-2|TRBV27
TGTGCCAGCAGTCAGACCGGGACAGGGGTGAGCTACACCTTC
CASSQTGTGVSYTF
>16|many|TRBD2|TRBJ2-2|TRBV7-9
TGTGCCAGCAGCTTAGTCGGCGGGAGGCGCACCGGGGAGCTGTTTTTT
CASSLVGGRRTGELFF
>16|many|TRBD1|TRBJ2-3|TRBV12-3/TRBV12-4
TGTGCCAGCAGTCCCCGGACAGGGTGGCGCACAGATACGCAGTATTTT
CASSPRTGWRTDTQYF
>16|many|.|TRBJ1-5|TRBV6-1
TGTGCCAGCAGTGAATCCCTCTCGGGCGGCAATCAGCCCCAGCATTTT
CASSESLSGGNQPQHF
>15|many|.|TRBJ2-7|TRBV29-1
TGCAGCGTTGAGGGGACGGACCTCGGATCCTACGAGCAGTACTTC
CSVEGTDLGSYEQYF
>16|many|TRBD1|TRBJ1-2|TRBV19
TGTGCCAGTAGCCACCCCGGACAGGGTGGTGTCTATGGCTACACCTTC
CASSHPGQGGVYGYTF
>14|few|TRBD2|TRBJ2-7|TRBV6-1
TGTGCCAGCACTAGCGGGAGTCACCCCTACGAGCAGTACTTC
CASTSGSHPYEQYF
>15|.|.|TRBJ2-5|TRBV9
TGTGCCAGCAGCGTAGCTACGGGGGAGCAAGAGACCCAGTACTTC
CASSVATGEQETQYF
>15|few|.|TRBJ1-5|TRBV6-1
TGTGCCAGCAGTGAAGGACGGACGATAAATCAGCCCCAGCATTTT
CASSEGRTINQPQHF
>16|.|.|TRBJ2-4|TRBV18
TGTGCCAGCTCACCACGGTTACTGGAAAGCAAAAACATTCAGTACTTC
CASSPRLLESKNIQYF
>13|.|.|TRBJ2-5|TRBV10-3
TGTGCCACTTGTCAAAGGCGGTCGGAGACCCAGTACTTC
CATCQRRSETQYF
>13|.|TRBD2|TRBJ2-3|TRBV20-1
TGCAGTGTCCTACTAGCGGGACCAGATACGCAGTATTTT
CSVLLAGPDTQYF
>14|.|.|TRBJ2-7|TRBV9
TGTGCCAGCAGCACGACAGAGAGCTCCTACGAGCAGTACTTC
CASSTTESSYEQYF
>17|few|TRBD2|TRBJ2-7|TRBV29-1
TGCAGCGTTGAAGTCGATTCCGGACTAGCGGGGTCCTACGAGCAGTACTTC
CSVEVDSGLAGSYEQYF
>14|many|.|TRBJ1-2|TRBV11-2
TGTGCCAGCAGCTACAACCGGGGGGTGCGTGGCTACACCTTC
CASSYNRGVRGYTF
>16|.|.|TRBJ2-7|TRBV4-1
TGCGCCAGCAGCCAGGGTACAGGAGGGGAGGTGGGCGCGCAGTACTTC
CASSQGTGGEVGAQYF
>16|few|.|TRBJ2-3|TRBV18
TGTGCCAGCTCCCTTACCCGGACTGGTTTCACAGATACGCAGTATTTT
CASSLTRTGFTDTQYF
>14|many|TRBD2|TRBJ2-1|TRBV27
TGTGCCACCACGGGGAGGGCCGACTACAATGAGCAGTTCTTC
CATTGRADYNEQFF
>14|many|TRBD2|TRBJ2-7|TRBV5-1
TGCGCCAGCAGCTCATCGAGCGGGGGACACGAGCAGTACTTC
CASSSSSGGHEQYF
>17|.|TRBD2|TRBJ2-1|TRBV29-1
TGCAGCGTTGAAGGGTTGGAACTAGCGGGCCTCTACAATGAGCAGTTCTTC
CSVEGLELAGLYNEQFF
>13|few|.|TRBJ2-2|TRBV6-4
TGTGCCAGCAGTGACTCAGCCTCCGGGGAGCTGTTTTTT
CASSDSASGELFF
>16|many|.|TRBJ2-5|TRBV2
TGTGCCAGCATCTCAGGTTGGGCAGGACTTAAAGAGACCCAGTACTTC
CASISGWAGLKETQYF
>13|few|.|TRBJ2-2|TRBV20-1
TGCAGTGCCACCCCCTCCGGCACCGGGGAGCTGTTTTTT
CSATPSGTGELFF
>16|.|TRBD1|TRBJ2-3|TRBV9
TGTGCCAGCAGCGTAGGGACAGGGTTAAGCACAGATACGCAGTATTTT
CASSVGTGLSTDTQYF
>18|many|TRBD2|TRBJ2-1|TRBV28
TGTGCCAGCAGTTTATACGAGATACTAACTAGCGGGGAAAATGAGCAGTTCTTC
CASSLYEILTSGENEQFF
>15|.|.|TRBJ1-2|TRBV29-1
TGCAGCGTTCTAATCAGGGATTCGCCCCGGGGTGGCTACACCTTC
CSVLIRDSPRGGYTF
>14|few|TRBD1|TRBJ1-2|TRBV5-6
TGTGCCAGCAGCATACGGGACAGACTCTATGGCTACACCTTC
CASSIRDRLYGYTF
>17|.|TRBD1|TRBJ2-4|TRBV6-5
TGTGCCAGCAGTTACCGGGACAGATTACTAGCCAAAAACATTCAGTACTTC
CASSYRDRLLAKNIQYF
>17|many|.|TRBJ1-2|TRBV27
TGTGCCAGCAGTTTGGATCCTACAGGGACTCTAAGGAGTGGCTACACCTTC
CASSLDPTGTLRSGYTF
>17|many|TRBD2|TRBJ2-3|TRBV7-9
TGTGCCAGCAGCTTAGATGGTCAGCGGGGAGGTGCAGATACGCAGTATTTT
CASSLDGQRGGADTQYF
>13|.|.|TRBJ2-7|TRBV11-2
TGTGCCAGCAGTTTTCACGGACAGTACGAGCAGTACTTC
CASSFHGQYEQYF
>15|once|.|TRBJ2-1|TRBV6-1
TGTGCCAGCAGTCAAAGGGCGAGCTCCTACAATGAGCAGTTCTTC
CASSQRASSYNEQFF
>15|few|.|TRBJ2-6|TRBV30
TGTGCCCTACAAGGAGGCAGGGCAGGGGCCAACGTCCTGACTTTC
CALQGGRAGANVLTF
>15|many|TRBD2|TRBJ2-3|TRBV6-5
TGTGCCAGCAGTTACTCTGTCGGGAGGGTCGATACGCAGTATTTT
CASSYSVGRVDTQYF
>14|few|TRBD2|TRBJ2-1|TRBV10-3
TGTGCCACCGCCGGGACTAGCGGGAGCAATGAGCAGTTCTTC
CATAGTSGSNEQFF
>15|many|.|TRBJ2-5|TRBV11-2
TGTGCCAGCAGCTTAGAGTCAGGCAGGCTGAAGACCCAGTACTTC
CASSLESGRLKTQYF
>14|few|.|TRBJ1-1|TRBV4-1
TGCGCCAGCAGCCAAGTGGGCCTGGGCACTGAAGCTTTCTTT
CASSQVGLGTEAFF
>15|many|TRBD1|TRBJ2-3|TRBV9
TGTGCCAGCAGCGTAGTTCCTACAGGGGGAGGTACGCAGTATTTT
CASSVVPTGGGTQYF
>12|.|.|TRBJ2-7|TRBV10-3
TGTGCCATCACTCCGGATAACTACGAGCAGTACTTC
CAITPDNYEQYF
>13|many|.|TRBJ1-1|TRBV20-1
TGCAGTGCCCAGGACGGGAAGAACACTGAAGCTTTCTTT
CSAQDGKNTEAFF
>16|many|TRBD2|TRBJ2-5|TRBV6-9
TGTGCCAGCAGTTACCTGCCGGGACTAGCGGGAGAGACCCAGTACTTC
CASSYLPGLAGETQYF
>15|.|.|TRBJ1-2|TRBV6-1
TGTGCCAGCAGTGACACGATAACAGGGACCTATGGCTACACCTTC
CASSDTITGTYGYTF
>14|many|TRBD1|TRBJ1-5|TRBV4-1
TGCGCCAGCAGCCAAGGACAGGGGGGACAGCCCCAGCATTTT
CASSQGQGGQPQHF
>14|.|TRBD2|TRBJ2-7|TRBV20-1
TGCAGTGCTAGAATGGTAGCGGGGTGGAGCGAGCAGTACTTC
CSARMVAGWSEQYF
>15|many|TRBD2|TRBJ2-1|TRBV11-1
TGTGCCAGCAGCTTAACGTCTAGCGGATACAATGAGCAGTTCTTC
CASSLTSSGYNEQFF
>17|few|.|TRBJ1-2|TRBV5-1
TGCGCCAGCAGCTTGGAATTCCCCTGGCGGCCGAACTATGGCTACACCTTC
CASSLEFPWRPNYGYTF
>15|many|.|TRBJ2-4|TRBV2
TGTGCCAGCAGTGAAGAACCGGGATCCAAAAACATTCAGTACTTC
CASSEEPGSKNIQYF
>12|many|TRBD1|TRBJ2-7|TRBV29-1
TGCAGCGTGCGACAGGGTTCCCGCGAGCAGTACTTC
CSVRQGSREQYF
>11|many|.|TRBJ2-3|TRBV5-8
TGTGCCAGCAGCTTTGAAGTTACGCAGTATTTT
CASSFEVTQYF
>14|many|TRBD2|TRBJ2-3|TRBV6-1
TGTGCCAGCAGGGGACTAGCGGGACAAGATACGCAGTATTTT
CASRGLAGQDTQYF
>11|many|.|TRBJ1-3|TRBV12-3/TRBV12-4
TGTGCCAGCAGTTTTAGGGACACCATATATTTT
CASSFRDTIYF
>13|.|.|TRBJ2-1|TRBV6-1
TGTGCCAGCAGTGAAGGCTTAAACAATGAGCAGTTCTTC
CASSEGLNNEQFF
>14|many|.|TRBJ2-7|TRBV20-1
TGCAGTGCTAGAGATCGCCGGGCCTCCTACGAGCAGTACTTC
CSARDRRASYEQYF